Reported below is one TCR beta chain. This entry comes from a study of blood T cell repertoires in COVID-19. Study as a whole: Sample material is recorded as cDNA or gDNA derived from T cells, B-cell-depleted T cells, or PBMCs.

V lost 3 bases and J 0 bases, leaving 3 bases between the germline ends. There are 12 residues in the CDR3. Per germline, CDR1 ENHRY and CDR2 SYGVKD. Per the original data handling: Scientists estimated how many nucleated cells there were by amplifying reference gene primers. Clones were read by immunoSEQ multiplex PCR, and TCRdb kept only the in-frame ones, dropping some. D and trimming come from the DNA, and the V and J calls and clone size come from that table. This table has some 100,000 clones, over 75% appearing once. This TCR came from a woman aged 55-70 years with acute or convalescent COVID-19. The rearrangement uses TRBV10-3 and TRBJ2-7; D gene ambiguous. Sequencing input: peripheral blood. In DNA, the CDR3 is TGTGCCATCAGTGACAGCTCCTACGAGCAGTACGTC. Its translation: CAISDSSYEQYV.